This entry is about one T cell receptor beta chain. Trimming removed 4 bases from V and 4 bases from J; junction bases left unmatched: 7. The CDR3 sequence is 15 residues long. Germline V gene lookup returns CDR1 SGHRS and CDR2 YFSETQ. Time point described: after dendritic cell vaccination, including at tumor progression/relapse. All glioblastoma patients lacked an isocitrate dehydrogenase mutation. The sample originates from a study of glioma-infiltrating T cells after dendritic cell vaccination. Study context: Dendritic cell vaccination trial patients had either newly diagnosed or recurrent glioblastoma.

Input was 2 ug genomic DNA, or all available if less. TCRdb's copy holds only in-frame clones and misses some; the assay was immunoSEQ multiplex PCR. The sample yields more than 70,000 clones, around 87% seen once. This clonotype was sampled from a human donor with glioblastoma. This rearrangement joins TRBV5-1 to TRBJ1-2; 10 bases agree with TRBD1. The source was blood, collected after dendritic cell vaccination. The CDR3 DNA sequence: TGCGCCAGCAGCCCATGGACAGGGGGTGCCTATGGCTACACCTTC. It yields the protein CASSPWTGGAYGYTF.